The TCR beta chain under discussion was sequenced for a study of metastatic and nonmetastatic thyroid tumors. Nobody among the patients had been given any treatment before thyroid surgery. Via MiXCR, TCRdb re-called the PCR reads. The table includes tens of thousands of clones, roughly a quarter detected once. The sample holds a few counts of this clone. One end of the junction does not line up with germline, which may come from a read error. The CDR3 is made up of 12 amino acids. This sequence was found in a male donor with papillary thyroid cancer or a benign thyroid nodule (not recorded which). Some clones in this sample may be carry-over from other donors' samples. V and J are TRBV12-3 or TRBV12-4 and TRBJ1-2; unclear D gene. The material sequenced was blood. The CDR3 here is CAISLGSYGYTF. The CDR3 nucleotides are TGTGCCATCAGTCTGGGTAGCTATGGCTACACCTTC.